The entry below gives a single T cell receptor beta chain sequence along with its context. Its matching antigen is unknown. TCRdb re-called the 5' RACE reads with MiXCR, one entry per CDR3 protein. This table holds some 160,000 distinct CDR3 sequences, roughly 28% found once. Germline V CDR1 and CDR2: MNHEY, SVGEGT. V was shortened by 2 bases and J by 7 bases, with 7 bases between the two germline ends. CDR3 length: 12 amino acids. This sample is part of a study of T-cell memory formation after mild COVID-19. General study results and limits: The pre-infection memory compartment contained some responding clones, suggesting cross-reactive memory joined. Balance between CD4 and CD8 was seen in clones contracting day 15 to 85, and a CD4+ lean was seen in later expanders. Shrinking CD4+ clones resided mostly in CM and EM, and CD8+ ones in EMRA. Second-wave clones peaking on day 37 lacked confirmed SARS-CoV-2 specificity.

This chain joins TRBV6-2 or TRBV6-3 and TRBJ2-3; no clear D gene. The sequence was collected from an adult woman who had mild COVID-19 (a few samples of this study predate the infection). Cell type and time point are not known. The sequencing input was PBMCs or a T cell subset sorted from them (not recorded which). CDR3: CASSYPGHTQYF. CDR3 bases: TGTGCCAGCAGTTACCCCGGGCATACGCAGTATTTT.